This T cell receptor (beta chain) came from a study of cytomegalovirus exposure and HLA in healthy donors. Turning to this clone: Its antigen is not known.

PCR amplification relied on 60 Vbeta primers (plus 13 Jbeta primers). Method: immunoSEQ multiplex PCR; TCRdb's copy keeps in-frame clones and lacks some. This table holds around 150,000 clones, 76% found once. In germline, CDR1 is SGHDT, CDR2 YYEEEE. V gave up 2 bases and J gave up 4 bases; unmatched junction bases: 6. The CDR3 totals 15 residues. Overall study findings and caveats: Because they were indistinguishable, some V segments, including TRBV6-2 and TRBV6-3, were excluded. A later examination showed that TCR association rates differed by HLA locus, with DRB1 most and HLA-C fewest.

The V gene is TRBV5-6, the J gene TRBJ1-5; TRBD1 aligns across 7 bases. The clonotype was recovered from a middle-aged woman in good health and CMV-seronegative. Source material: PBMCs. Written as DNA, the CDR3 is TGTGCCAGCAGCTTCAGGACAGGAAAAAATCAGCCCCAGCATTTT. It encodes CASSFRTGKNQPQHF.